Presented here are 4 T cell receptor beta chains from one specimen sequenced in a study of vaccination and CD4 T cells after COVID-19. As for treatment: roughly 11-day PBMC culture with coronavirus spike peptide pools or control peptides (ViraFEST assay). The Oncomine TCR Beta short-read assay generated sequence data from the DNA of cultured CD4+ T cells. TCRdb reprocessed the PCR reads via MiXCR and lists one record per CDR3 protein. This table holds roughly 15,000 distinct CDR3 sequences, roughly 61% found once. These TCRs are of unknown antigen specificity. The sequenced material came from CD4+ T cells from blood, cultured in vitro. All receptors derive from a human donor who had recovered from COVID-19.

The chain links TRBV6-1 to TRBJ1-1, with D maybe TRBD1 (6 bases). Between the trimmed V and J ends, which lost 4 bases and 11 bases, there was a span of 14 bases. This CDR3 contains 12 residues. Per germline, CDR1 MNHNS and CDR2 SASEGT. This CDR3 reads CASSGEGGRAFF. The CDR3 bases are TGTGCCAGCAGTGGGGAGGGGGGACGGGCTTTCTTT.

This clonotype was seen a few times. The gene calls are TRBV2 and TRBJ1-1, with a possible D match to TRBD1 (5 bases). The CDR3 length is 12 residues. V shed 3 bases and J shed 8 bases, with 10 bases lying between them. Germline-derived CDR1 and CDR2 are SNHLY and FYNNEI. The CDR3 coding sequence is TGTGCCAGCAGTGAGGGACTAAGCGAAGCTTTCTTT. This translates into CASSEGLSEAFF.

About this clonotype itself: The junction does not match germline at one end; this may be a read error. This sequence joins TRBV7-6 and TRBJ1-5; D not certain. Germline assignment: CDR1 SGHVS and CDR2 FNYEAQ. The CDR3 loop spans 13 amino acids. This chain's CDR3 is CASSLDFNQPQHF. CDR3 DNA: TGTGCTAGCAGCTTGGATTTCAATCAGCCCCAGCATTTT.

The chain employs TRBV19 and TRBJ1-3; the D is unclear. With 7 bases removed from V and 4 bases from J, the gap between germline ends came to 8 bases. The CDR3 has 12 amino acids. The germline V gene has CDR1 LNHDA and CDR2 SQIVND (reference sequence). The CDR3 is CASKRQGNTIYF. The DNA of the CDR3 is TGTGCCAGTAAAAGGCAGGGAAACACCATATATTTT.